Listed below are T cell receptor beta chains from one sample, sequenced in a study of cytomegalovirus exposure and HLA in healthy donors. Profiling relied on immunoSEQ multiplex PCR, and the TCRdb table lists in-frame clones only, not all of them. This sample has about 140,000 clones, with approximately 79% found just once. Sequenced input: PBMCs. Every receptor here comes from a man in his late teens or twenties in good health and CMV-seronegative. Each CDR3 is given with its conserved first and last residue. D genes are given only for firm matches. Rows give clone size only sometimes, using once, few, many, or a class for an expanded clone.

J: TRBJ2-7; D: TRBD1; V: TRBV6-6; size: -; CDR3: CASRGQPLEQYF; DNA: TGTGCCAGCAGGGGACAGCCCCTCGAGCAGTACTTC
J: TRBJ2-1; D: -; V: TRBV5-1; size: -; CDR3: CASSLDRFRGEQFF; DNA: TGCGCCAGCAGCTTGGATCGGTTTCGGGGTGAGCAGTTCTTC
J: TRBJ2-5; D: -; V: TRBV19; size: -; CDR3: CASSVDSQETQYF; DNA: TGTGCCAGTAGCGTGGACAGCCAAGAGACCCAGTACTTC
J: TRBJ1-1; D: -; V: TRBV4-3; size: -; CDR3: CASSQDWRNTEAFF; DNA: TGCGCCAGCAGCCAAGATTGGAGGAACACTGAAGCTTTCTTT
J: TRBJ2-5; D: TRBD2; V: TRBV30; size: -; CDR3: CAWNGVAGGETQYF; DNA: TGTGCCTGGAATGGAGTGGCGGGAGGGGAGACCCAGTACTTC
J: TRBJ1-2; D: TRBD1; V: TRBV4-3; size: few; CDR3: CASSSLDRGYGYTF; DNA: TGCGCCAGCAGCTCCCTGGACAGGGGCTATGGCTACACCTTC
J: TRBJ2-1; D: TRBD2; V: TRBV12-5; size: once; CDR3: CASGHPINPTSGAAYNEQFF; DNA: TGTGCTAGTGGTCATCCTATTAATCCGACTAGCGGGGCTGCCTACAATGAGCAGTTCTTC
J: TRBJ2-1; D: -; V: TRBV7-9; size: -; CDR3: CATLVGGNNEQFF; DNA: TGTGCCACCCTAGTGGGGGGAAACAATGAGCAGTTCTTC
J: TRBJ1-5; D: TRBD1; V: TRBV10-3; size: -; CDR3: CAISDKGASNQPQHF; DNA: TGTGCCATCAGTGATAAGGGGGCTAGCAATCAGCCCCAGCATTTT
J: TRBJ2-1; D: -; V: TRBV5-6; size: once; CDR3: CASSLVLSPGYNEQFF; DNA: TGTGCCAGCAGCTTGGTACTTTCCCCAGGATACAATGAGCAGTTCTTC
J: TRBJ2-7; D: -; V: TRBV11-2; size: -; CDR3: CASTWTVYEQYF; DNA: TGTGCCAGCACCTGGACAGTTTACGAGCAGTACTTC
J: TRBJ2-6; D: TRBD1; V: TRBV5-1; size: -; CDR3: CASSSGGQGWASGANVLTF; DNA: TGCGCCAGCAGCTCGGGTGGACAGGGGTGGGCTTCTGGGGCCAACGTCCTGACTTTC
J: TRBJ1-5; D: TRBD1; V: TRBV7-2; size: -; CDR3: CASSLDRGYQPQHF; DNA: TGTGCCAGCAGCTTAGACAGGGGATATCAGCCCCAGCATTTT
J: TRBJ1-1; D: -; V: TRBV5-1; size: few; CDR3: CASSLVDTDTEAFF; DNA: TGCGCCAGCAGCTTGGTCGATACGGACACTGAAGCTTTCTTT
J: TRBJ1-3; D: -; V: TRBV5-1; size: -; CDR3: CASSLGHNSGNTIYF; DNA: TGCGCCAGCAGCTTGGGACATAACTCTGGAAACACCATATATTTT